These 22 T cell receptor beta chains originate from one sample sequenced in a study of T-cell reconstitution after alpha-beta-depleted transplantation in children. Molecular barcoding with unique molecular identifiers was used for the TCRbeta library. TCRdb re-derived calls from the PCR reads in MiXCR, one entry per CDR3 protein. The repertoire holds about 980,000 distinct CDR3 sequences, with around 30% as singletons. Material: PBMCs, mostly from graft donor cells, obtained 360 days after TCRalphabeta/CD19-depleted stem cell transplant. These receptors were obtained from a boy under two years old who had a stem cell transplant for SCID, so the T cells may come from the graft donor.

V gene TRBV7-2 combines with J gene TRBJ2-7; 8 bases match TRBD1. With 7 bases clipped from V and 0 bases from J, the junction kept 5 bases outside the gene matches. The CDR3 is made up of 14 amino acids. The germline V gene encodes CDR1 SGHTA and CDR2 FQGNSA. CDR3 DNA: TGTGCCAGCACCTGGGACAGGATCTCCTACGAGCAGTACTTC. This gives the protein CASTWDRISYEQYF.

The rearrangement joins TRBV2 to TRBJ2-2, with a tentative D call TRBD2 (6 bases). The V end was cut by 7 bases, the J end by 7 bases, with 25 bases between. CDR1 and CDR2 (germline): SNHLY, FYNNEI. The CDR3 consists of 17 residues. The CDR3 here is CASTGPGGAQKGGELFF. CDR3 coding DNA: TGTGCCAGCACGGGACCAGGCGGGGCCCAGAAGGGCGGGGAGCTGTTTTTT.

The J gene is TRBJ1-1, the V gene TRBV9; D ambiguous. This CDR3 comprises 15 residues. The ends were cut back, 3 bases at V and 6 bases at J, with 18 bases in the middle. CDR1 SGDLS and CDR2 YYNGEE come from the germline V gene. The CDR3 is CASSGISINRAEAFF. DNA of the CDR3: TGTGCCAGCAGCGGAATAAGCATTAATCGAGCTGAAGCTTTCTTT. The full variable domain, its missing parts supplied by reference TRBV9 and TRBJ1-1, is DSGVTQTPKHLITATGQRVTLRCSPRSGDLSVYWYQQSLDQGLQFLIQYYNGEERAKGNILERFSAQQFPDLHSELNLSSLELGDSALYFCASSGISINRAEAFFGQGTRLTVV.

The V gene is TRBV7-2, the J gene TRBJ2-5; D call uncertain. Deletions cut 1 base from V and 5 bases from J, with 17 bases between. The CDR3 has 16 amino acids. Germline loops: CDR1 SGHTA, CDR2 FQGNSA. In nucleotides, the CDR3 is TGTGCCAGCAGCTTAGGGACGACTCTCACCGGGGAGACCCAGTACTTC. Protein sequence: CASSLGTTLTGETQYF.

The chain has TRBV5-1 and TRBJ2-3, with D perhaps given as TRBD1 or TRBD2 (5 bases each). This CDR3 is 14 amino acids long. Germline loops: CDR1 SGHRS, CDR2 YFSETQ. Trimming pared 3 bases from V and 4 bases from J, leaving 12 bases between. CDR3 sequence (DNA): TGCGCCAGCAGCTGGGCAGGGAGCCCAGATACGCAGTATTTT. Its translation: CASSWAGSPDTQYF.

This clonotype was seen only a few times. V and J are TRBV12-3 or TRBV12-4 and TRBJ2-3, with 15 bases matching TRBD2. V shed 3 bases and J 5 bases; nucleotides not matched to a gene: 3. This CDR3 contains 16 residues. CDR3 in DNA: TGTGCCAGCAGTTTGGGGACTAGCGGGGGGCAAGATACGCAGTATTTT. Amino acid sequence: CASSLGTSGGQDTQYF.

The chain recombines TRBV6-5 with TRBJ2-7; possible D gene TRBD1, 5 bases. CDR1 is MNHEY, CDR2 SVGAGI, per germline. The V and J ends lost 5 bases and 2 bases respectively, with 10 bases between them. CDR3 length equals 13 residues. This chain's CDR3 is CASSNPGPYEQYF. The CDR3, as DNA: TGTGCCAGCAGTAACCCAGGGCCCTACGAGCAGTACTTC.

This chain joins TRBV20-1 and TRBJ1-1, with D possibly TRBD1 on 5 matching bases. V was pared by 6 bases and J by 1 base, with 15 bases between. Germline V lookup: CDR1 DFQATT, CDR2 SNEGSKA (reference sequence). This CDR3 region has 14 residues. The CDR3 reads CSASDGTGNTEAFF. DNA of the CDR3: TGCAGTGCCAGCGACGGGACCGGGAACACTGAAGCTTTCTTT.

The CDR3 sequence is CASSLFGRKLFNTEAFF. For the CDR3, the DNA is TGCGCCAGCAGCCTCTTCGGACGGAAACTTTTCAACACTGAAGCTTTCTTT. The chain combines TRBV5-1 with TRBJ1-1; D unresolved. CDR1 and CDR2 (germline): SGHRS, YFSETQ. This CDR3 spans 17 amino acids. V shed 4 bases and J shed 2 bases, with 21 bases lying between them.

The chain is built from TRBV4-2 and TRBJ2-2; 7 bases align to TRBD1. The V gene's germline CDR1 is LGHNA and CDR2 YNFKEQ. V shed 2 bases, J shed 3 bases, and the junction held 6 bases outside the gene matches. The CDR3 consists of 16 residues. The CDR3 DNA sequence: TGTGCCAGCAGCCAACAGACAGGGTTCTACACCGGGGAGCTGTTTTTT. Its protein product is CASSQQTGFYTGELFF.

The CDR3 here is CASSSFGANTGELFF. The CDR3 DNA sequence: TGTGCCAGCAGCTCCTTTGGCGCGAACACCGGGGAGCTGTTTTTT. This rearrangement joins TRBV7-9 to TRBJ2-2; D gene uncertain. This CDR3 comprises 15 residues. V was clipped by 4 bases and J by 0 bases, with 9 bases between them. Germline CDR1 is SEHNR and CDR2 is FQNEAQ (reference sequence).

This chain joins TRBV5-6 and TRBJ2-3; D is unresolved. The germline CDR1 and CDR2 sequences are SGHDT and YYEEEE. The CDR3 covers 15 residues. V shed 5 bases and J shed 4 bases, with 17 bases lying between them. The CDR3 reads CASSRPGGVPDTQYF. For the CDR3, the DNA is TGTGCCAGCAGTCGACCCGGTGGGGTCCCAGATACGCAGTATTTT.

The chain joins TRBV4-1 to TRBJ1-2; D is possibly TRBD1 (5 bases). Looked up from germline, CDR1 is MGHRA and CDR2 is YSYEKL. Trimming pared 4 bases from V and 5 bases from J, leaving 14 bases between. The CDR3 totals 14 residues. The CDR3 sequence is CASSLPRGAYGYTF. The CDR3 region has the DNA TGCGCCAGCAGCCTTCCACGAGGGGCGTATGGCTACACCTTC.

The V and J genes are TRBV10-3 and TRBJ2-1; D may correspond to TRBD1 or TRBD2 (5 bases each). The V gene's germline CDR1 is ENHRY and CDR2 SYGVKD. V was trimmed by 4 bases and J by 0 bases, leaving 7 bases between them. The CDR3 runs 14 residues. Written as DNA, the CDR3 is TGTGCCATCAGTGGTGGGGGCTCCTACAATGAGCAGTTCTTC. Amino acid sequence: CAISGGGSYNEQFF.

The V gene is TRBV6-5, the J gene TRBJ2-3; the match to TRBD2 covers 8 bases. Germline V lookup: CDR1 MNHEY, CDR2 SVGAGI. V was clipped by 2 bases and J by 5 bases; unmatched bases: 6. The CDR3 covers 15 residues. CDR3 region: CASSYGGGPQDTQYF. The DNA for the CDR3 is TGTGCCAGCAGTTACGGCGGGGGGCCCCAAGATACGCAGTATTTT.

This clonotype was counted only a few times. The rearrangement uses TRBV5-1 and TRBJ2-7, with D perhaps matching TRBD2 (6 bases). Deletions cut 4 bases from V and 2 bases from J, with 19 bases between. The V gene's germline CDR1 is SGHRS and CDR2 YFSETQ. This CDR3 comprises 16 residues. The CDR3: CASSTPGRGWPYEQYF. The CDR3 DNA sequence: TGCGCCAGCAGCACCCCGGGTCGGGGGTGGCCCTACGAGCAGTACTTC.

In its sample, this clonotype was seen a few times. As DNA, the CDR3 is TGTGCCACCAGTGATTTAAAGGAATTCGAGCAGTACTTC. It encodes CATSDLKEFEQYF. This chain connects TRBV24-1 to TRBJ2-7, with D uncertain. This CDR3 contains 13 residues. V lost 1 base to trimming and J lost 6 bases, with 9 bases between them. CDR1 and CDR2 (germline): KGHDR, SFDVKD.

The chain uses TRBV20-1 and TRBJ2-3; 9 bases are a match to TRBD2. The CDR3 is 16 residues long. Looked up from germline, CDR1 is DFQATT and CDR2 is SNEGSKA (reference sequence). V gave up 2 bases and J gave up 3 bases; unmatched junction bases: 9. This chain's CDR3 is CSARSSGRGGTDTQYF. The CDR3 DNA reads TGCAGTGCTAGATCTTCCGGGCGGGGGGGGACAGATACGCAGTATTTT.

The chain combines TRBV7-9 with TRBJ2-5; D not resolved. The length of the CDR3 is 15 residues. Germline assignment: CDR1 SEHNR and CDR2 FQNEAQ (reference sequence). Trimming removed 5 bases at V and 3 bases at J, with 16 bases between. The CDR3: CASSPDLLRKETQYF. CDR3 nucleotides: TGTGCCAGCAGCCCTGACCTACTAAGGAAAGAGACCCAGTACTTC.

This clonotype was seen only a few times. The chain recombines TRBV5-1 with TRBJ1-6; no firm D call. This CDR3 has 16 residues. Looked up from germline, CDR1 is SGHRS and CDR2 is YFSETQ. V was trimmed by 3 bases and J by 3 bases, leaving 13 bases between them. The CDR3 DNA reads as TGCGCCAGCAGCTCCCGAAGGGCTGGCTATAATTCACCCCTCCACTTT. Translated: CASSSRRAGYNSPLHF.

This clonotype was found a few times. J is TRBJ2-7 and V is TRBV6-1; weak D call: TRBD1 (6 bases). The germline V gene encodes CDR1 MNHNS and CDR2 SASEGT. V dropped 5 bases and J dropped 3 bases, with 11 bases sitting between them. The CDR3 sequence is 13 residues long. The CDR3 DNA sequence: TGTGCCAGCAGTCGGGACATCCGCTACGAGCAGTACTTC. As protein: CASSRDIRYEQYF.

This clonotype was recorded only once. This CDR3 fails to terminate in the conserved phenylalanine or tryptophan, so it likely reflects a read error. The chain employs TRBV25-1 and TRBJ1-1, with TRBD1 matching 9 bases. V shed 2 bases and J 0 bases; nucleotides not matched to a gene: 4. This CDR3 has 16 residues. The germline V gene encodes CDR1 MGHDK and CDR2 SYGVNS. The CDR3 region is CASSENRGPMNTEAFC. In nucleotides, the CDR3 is TGTGCCAGCAGTGAAAACAGGGGGCCGATGAACACTGAAGCTTTCTGT.